What follows describes a single T cell receptor beta chain. Its cognate antigen is unknown. This specimen belongs to a study of OX40 agonist ivuxolimab in advanced cancers. Study overall: Patients received the agonistic anti-OX40 (CD134) antibody ivuxolimab. A mean age of approximately 58 years, range 23 to 79, was recorded, and around 85% were male. Study-level findings and limits: Among patients with partial responses at 0.1-3.0 mg/kg, clonal expansion was among the lowest.

V shed 0 bases and J shed 0 bases, with 5 bases lying between them. Looked up from germline, CDR1 is SGHRS and CDR2 is YFSETQ. The CDR3 runs to 14 residues. Data came from immunoSEQ multiplex PCR; TCRdb stores just in-frame clones and leaves some out. The top ten hold approximately 1.2% of the sample, which has 85,000 to 90,000 clones, about 90% seen once. Material: CD4+ or CD8+ T cells sorted from blood, obtained in a trial of the OX40 agonist ivuxolimab. The chain couples TRBV5-1 to TRBJ2-3; D gene ambiguous. The TCR sequence derives from an adult with an advanced solid tumor such as melanoma, head and neck, liver or kidney cancer. Here the CDR3 DNA reads TGCGCCAGCAGCTTGGTTAGCAGCACAGATACGCAGTATTTT. Amino acids: CASSLVSSTDTQYF. Full variable domain (missing parts from reference TRBV5-1 and TRBJ2-3): KAGVTQTPRYLIKTRGQQVTLSCSPISGHRSVSWYQQTPGQGLQFLFEYFSETQRNKGNFPGRFSGRQFSNSRSEMNVSTLELGDSALYLCASSLVSSTDTQYFGPGTRLTVL.